This TCR beta chain was sequenced during a study of blood T cell repertoires in COVID-19. Across the whole study: From the United States, Italy and Spain came samples of acute and convalescent COVID-19. T cells, B-cell-depleted T cells, or PBMCs provided the cDNA or gDNA that served as material.

In the source study's methods: The assay estimated nucleated cells by amplifying reference gene primers. Repertoires were generated with immunoSEQ multiplex PCR, while TCRdb's copy carries only in-frame clones and drops some. V, J and clone size are those of that table, while D and trimming were read from the DNA. Of around 400,000 clones in the sample, 87% were seen once. The CDR3 runs 16 residues. The trim removed 6 bases at V and 4 bases at J, leaving 9 bases unmatched. In germline, CDR1 is SGHTA, CDR2 FQGNSA. One Seattle source followed patients from active infection through their disease course. Specimen: peripheral blood. The clonotype comes from a woman aged 60-70 years with COVID-19, enrolled during active disease. The chain employs TRBV7-2 and TRBJ2-5, with 12 bases lining up with TRBD1. In DNA form, the CDR3 reads TGTGCCAGCAGTTACCGAGGGACAGGGGGCGGAGAGACCCAGTACTTC. Translated: CASSYRGTGGGETQYF. The full variable domain, in which reference TRBV7-2 and TRBJ2-5 provide the parts outside the CDR3, is GAGVSQSPSNKVTEKGKDVELRCDPISGHTALYWYRQSLGQGLEFLIYFQGNSAPDKSGLPSDRFSAERTGGSVSTLTIQRTQQEDSAVYLCASSYRGTGGGETQYFGPGTRLLVL.